The 21 T cell receptor beta chains below come from one sample, sequenced in a study of shared clonotypes between healthy human individuals. Produced via immunoSEQ multiplex PCR; TCRdb's table is partial and in-frame only. The table has hundreds of thousands of clones, around 73% seen once; the top ten hold around 2%. Input material: memory CD4+ T cells sorted from blood. The sample's subset: CD45RA-negative fraction. The receptors derive from a woman younger than 45 in good health.

This chain joins TRBV7-9 and TRBJ2-3; D is unresolved. Trimming left V 5 bases short and J 0 bases short, with 9 bases between. There are 14 residues in the CDR3. Germline CDR1 is SEHNR and CDR2 is FQNEAQ (reference sequence). The CDR3 spells CASSRRISTDTQYF. The CDR3 nucleotides are TGTGCCAGCAGCCGACGGATAAGCACAGATACGCAGTATTTT.

This clone was counted only a few times. This CDR3 is also generated by other DNA sequences in the sample. DNA for the CDR3: TGTGCCAGCAGTTCCCAAGGGAACTATGGCTACACCTTC. Translation: CASSSQGNYGYTF. V gene TRBV27 combines with J gene TRBJ1-2, with D uncertain. CDR3 length equals 13 residues. Germline V CDR1 and CDR2: MNHEY, SMNVEV (reference sequence). Deletions cut 4 bases from V and 2 bases from J, with 8 bases between.

In this sample, this clone turned up many times. V gene TRBV19 combines with J gene TRBJ2-1, with 8 bases fitting TRBD2. The ends lost 7 bases at V and 1 base at J; junction bases unmatched: 9. The CDR3 is made up of 16 amino acids. The germline V gene encodes CDR1 LNHDA and CDR2 SQIVND (reference sequence). CDR3: CASNRVVAGSYNEQFF. In DNA, the CDR3 is TGTGCCAGTAACCGGGTTGTAGCGGGGTCCTACAATGAGCAGTTCTTC.

J is TRBJ2-1 and V is TRBV28; D is ambiguous. Germline V lookup: CDR1 MDHEN, CDR2 SYDVKM. The CDR3 runs to 14 residues. V was pared by 8 bases and J by 0 bases, with 11 bases between. The CDR3 DNA sequence: TGTGCCAGCGTTTGGGGAAGCTCCTACAATGAGCAGTTCTTC. It codes for CASVWGSSYNEQFF.

This clone was detected only a few times. Other nucleotide sequences from this sample produce the same CDR3. V is TRBV5-1 and J is TRBJ2-1; a weak D match, TRBD1 (6 bases). Germline V gene sequence: CDR1 SGHRS, CDR2 YFSETQ. This CDR3 contains 15 residues. Trimming took off 0 bases at V and 4 bases at J, with 11 bases between the two ends. The DNA for the CDR3 is TGCGCCAGCAGCTTGGATTCAGGGGCATACAATGAGCAGTTCTTC. It translates to CASSLDSGAYNEQFF.

V and J are TRBV5-1 and TRBJ2-5; perhaps TRBD1 as D (5 bases). This CDR3 spans 15 amino acids. The V end was cut by 1 base, the J end by 2 bases, with 12 bases between. CDR1 is SGHRS and CDR2 is YFSETQ in the germline V gene. DNA of the CDR3: TGCGCCAGCAGCTTGATCAACCAGGGACAAGAGACCCAGTACTTC. It specifies CASSLINQGQETQYF.

V is TRBV11-2 and J is TRBJ2-7, with D uncertain. Trimming shortened V by 0 bases and J by 4 bases, and 13 bases separated the two germline ends. The length of the CDR3 is 15 residues. Germline CDR1 SGHAT, CDR2 FQNNGV. CDR3 coding DNA: TGTGCCAGCAGCTTAGATTGGAACAGCCTGTACGAGCAGTACTTC. This encodes CASSLDWNSLYEQYF.

This chain uses TRBV10-2 with TRBJ2-7; D might be TRBD1 (5 bases). Germline V lookup: CDR1 WSHSY, CDR2 SAAADI. The CDR3 spans 15 residues. The germline V and J ends were trimmed by 5 bases and 0 bases, with 14 bases remaining between them. CDR3 bases: TGCGCCAGCAGTCCACAGGATACAAGCTCCTACGAGCAGTACTTC. Protein sequence: CASSPQDTSSYEQYF.

This rearrangement joins TRBV5-1 to TRBJ2-7; the match to TRBD2 covers 10 bases. The CDR3 is 16 residues long. CDR1 and CDR2 (germline): SGHRS, YFSETQ. V dropped 0 bases and J dropped 5; count of bases not matched to a gene: 8. Here the CDR3 reads CASSLDPSGSLNEQYF. For the CDR3, the DNA is TGCGCCAGCAGCTTGGATCCTAGCGGGAGCCTGAACGAGCAGTACTTC.

This chain links TRBV27 with TRBJ2-7, with TRBD2 matching 7 bases. Unmatched junction bases numbered 13, after V lost 5 bases and J lost 6 bases. The V gene's germline CDR1 is MNHEY and CDR2 SMNVEV (reference sequence). The CDR3 runs to 15 residues. The CDR3 DNA reads as TGTGCCAGCAGTCCCCTCGGACTAGTTGGAAGCGAGCAGTACTTC. Its protein is CASSPLGLVGSEQYF.

The CDR3 region has the DNA TGTGCCATTGCACGGCGGGAGGGAGTCGGGGAGCTGTTTTTT. Residues: CAIARREGVGELFF. This chain links TRBV27 with TRBJ2-2; TRBD2 aligns across 9 bases. The CDR3 is 14 amino acids. Per the germline V gene, CDR1 is MNHEY and CDR2 is SMNVEV (reference sequence). V shed 10 bases and J 7 bases; nucleotides not matched to a gene: 10.

The chain carries TRBV29-1 and TRBJ1-1; maybe TRBD1 (5 bases). V lost 4 bases, J lost 6 bases, and 15 bases lay in between. The CDR3 is 13 residues long. Germline CDR1 and CDR2: SQVTM and ANQGSEA. The CDR3 is CSVVTGAAAEAFF. DNA of the CDR3: TGCAGCGTTGTGACTGGGGCAGCTGCTGAAGCTTTCTTT.

The V gene is TRBV5-1, the J gene TRBJ2-7; perhaps TRBD2 as D (6 bases). CDR3 length equals 15 residues. V was pared by 0 bases and J by 1 base, with 11 bases between. The V gene's germline CDR1 is SGHRS and CDR2 YFSETQ. The CDR3 DNA reads as TGCGCCAGCAGCTTGGGGCGGGGTCGGTCCTACGAGCAGTACTTC. It specifies CASSLGRGRSYEQYF.

To note about this clone: This clone may be a read error of a much larger clone one base away. This sequence joins TRBV6-1 and TRBJ1-5, with a possible D match to TRBD1 (6 bases). Germline CDR1 and CDR2: MNHNS and SASEGT. The length of the CDR3 is 14 residues. The V gene lost 2 bases and the J gene lost 2 bases, with 7 bases spanning the gap. CDR3 nucleotides: TGTGCCAGCAGTGAAAACAGGGGCAATCAGCCCCAGCATTTT. Translated, it gives CASSENRGNQPQHF.

The rearrangement uses TRBV11-2 and TRBJ2-1; 7 bases fit TRBD2. After removal of 4 bases from V and 9 bases from J, the junction contained 9 bases not matched to a gene. The CDR3 runs to 14 residues. The germline gives CDR1 SGHAT, CDR2 FQNNGV. CDR3 bases: TGTGCCAGCAGCTCCTGGACTAGAGGCATTGAGCAGTTCTTC. This codes for CASSSWTRGIEQFF.

The chain joins TRBV5-1 to TRBJ2-3; TRBD1 might be the D (6 bases). V was cut by 6 bases and J by 4 bases, with 12 bases left in between. Per the germline V gene, CDR1 is SGHRS and CDR2 is YFSETQ. The CDR3 has 13 amino acids. The CDR3 DNA reads as TGCGCCAGCAACAGGGAAGTACCAGATACGCAGTATTTT. It translates to CASNREVPDTQYF.

The rearrangement uses TRBV4-1 and TRBJ2-4; 13 positions agree with TRBD2. V trimming: 1 base; J trimming: 0 bases; junction bases outside the gene matches: 3. The germline gives CDR1 MGHRA, CDR2 YSYEKL. The CDR3 runs to 18 residues. CDR3 nucleotide sequence: TGCGCCAGCAGCCAAGGACTAGCGGGAGGACTAGCCAAAAACATTCAGTACTTC. Residues: CASSQGLAGGLAKNIQYF.

This sequence joins TRBV4-1 and TRBJ1-2; D is uncertain. Germline V gives CDR1 MGHRA, CDR2 YSYEKL. V lost 1 base to trimming and J lost 6 bases, with 12 bases between them. This CDR3 region has 14 residues. CDR3 DNA sequence: TGCGCCAGCAGCCAAGTTCCCCGGCCCCATGGCTACACCTTC. Residues: CASSQVPRPHGYTF.

This clone was seen once. This chain joins TRBV11-2 and TRBJ2-5; 10 bases fit TRBD2. With 4 bases clipped from V and 5 bases from J, the junction kept 16 bases outside the gene matches. Germline values: CDR1 SGHAT, CDR2 FQNNGV. This CDR3 region has 18 residues. CDR3 amino acids: CASSSTLASGRSGETQYF. CDR3 DNA: TGTGCCAGCAGCTCCACTTTGGCTAGCGGGAGATCCGGCGAGACCCAGTACTTC.

The chain carries TRBV7-2 and TRBJ2-3, with D hard to call. Per germline, CDR1 SGHTA and CDR2 FQGNSA. The V end was cut by 5 bases, the J end by 6 bases, with 12 bases between. CDR3 size: 13 residues. The CDR3 loop is CASSTRVLDTQYF. Written as DNA, the CDR3 is TGTGCCAGCAGCACGCGCGTTTTGGATACGCAGTATTTT. Full variable domain (missing parts from reference TRBV7-2 and TRBJ2-3): GAGVSQSPSNKVTEKGKDVELRCDPISGHTALYWYRQSLGQGLEFLIYFQGNSAPDKSGLPSDRFSAERTGGSVSTLTIQRTQQEDSAVYLCASSTRVLDTQYFGPGTRLTVL.

The chain has TRBV10-2 and TRBJ2-3, with 12 bases that match TRBD1. The CDR3 length is 15 residues. V lost 6 bases, J lost 6 bases, and 7 bases stayed unmatched. From germline, CDR1 is WSHSY and CDR2 SAAADI. The CDR3 DNA reads TGCGCCAGCAGCGCTCCGGGACAGGGGGCGGATACGCAGTATTTT. Translating gives CASSAPGQGADTQYF.